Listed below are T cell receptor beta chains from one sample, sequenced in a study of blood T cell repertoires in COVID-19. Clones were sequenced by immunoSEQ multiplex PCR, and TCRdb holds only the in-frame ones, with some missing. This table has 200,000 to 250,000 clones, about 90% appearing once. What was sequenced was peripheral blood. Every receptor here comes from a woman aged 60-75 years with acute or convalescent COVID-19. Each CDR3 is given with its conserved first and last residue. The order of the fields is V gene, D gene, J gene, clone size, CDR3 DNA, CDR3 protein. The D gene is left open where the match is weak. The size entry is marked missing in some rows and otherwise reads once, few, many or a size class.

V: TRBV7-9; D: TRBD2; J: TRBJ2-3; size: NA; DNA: TGTGCCAGCAGCCCTGGACTAGCACCAAGCACAGATACGCAGTATTTT; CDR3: CASSPGLAPSTDTQYF
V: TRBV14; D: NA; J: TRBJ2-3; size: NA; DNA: TGTGCCAGCAGCCAAGATGGGGGGGCGCCGGATACGCAGTATTTT; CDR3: CASSQDGGAPDTQYF
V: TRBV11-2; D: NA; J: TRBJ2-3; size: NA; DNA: TGTGCCAGCAGCTTAGGCGGGATTACCACAGATACGCAGTATTTT; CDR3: CASSLGGITTDTQYF
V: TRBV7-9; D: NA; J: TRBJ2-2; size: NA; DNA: TGTGCCAGCAGCTTAGCGCTGAGCGGCGCCGGGGAGCTGTTTTTT; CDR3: CASSLALSGAGELFF
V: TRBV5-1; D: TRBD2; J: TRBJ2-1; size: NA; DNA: TGCGCCAGCAGCGTCTGGGGGGAGGGCCACAATGAGCAGTTCTTC; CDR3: CASSVWGEGHNEQFF
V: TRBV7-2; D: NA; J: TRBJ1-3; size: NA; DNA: TGTGCCAGCAGCGTCGCAGGGTTCGGAAACACCATATATTTT; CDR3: CASSVAGFGNTIYF
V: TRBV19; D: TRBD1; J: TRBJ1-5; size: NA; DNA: TGTGCCAGTACCGGGACAGTAACCCCTCTTAGCAATCAGCCCCAGCATTTT; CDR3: CASTGTVTPLSNQPQHF
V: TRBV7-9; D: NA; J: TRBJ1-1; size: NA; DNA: TGTGCCAGCAGCTCCCAGGGGTACCAAGATTGGAACACTGAAGCTTTCTTT; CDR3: CASSSQGYQDWNTEAFF
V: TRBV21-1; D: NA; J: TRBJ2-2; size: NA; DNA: NA; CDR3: CASSWGRGINTGELFF
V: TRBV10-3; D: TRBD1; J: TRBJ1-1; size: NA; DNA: TGTGCCATCAGTGAGGGACAGGTCGCTGAAGCTTTCTTT; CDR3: CAISEGQVAEAFF
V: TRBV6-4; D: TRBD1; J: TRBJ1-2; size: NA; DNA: TGTGCCAGCAGGACAGGGGCCGTAATCTATGGCTACACCTTC; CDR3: CASRTGAVIYGYTF
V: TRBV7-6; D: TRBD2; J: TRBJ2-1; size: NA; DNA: TGTGCCAGCAGCTTAATAAGCGGGAGGAACAATGAGCAGTTCTTC; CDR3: CASSLISGRNNEQFF
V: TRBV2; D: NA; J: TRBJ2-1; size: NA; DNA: TGTGCCAGCAGGGGAGACGGATACAATGAGCAGTTCTTC; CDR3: CASRGDGYNEQFF
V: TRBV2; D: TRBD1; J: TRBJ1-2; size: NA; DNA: TGTGCCAGCCGGGGACAGGGGGCTTCGGATGGCTACACCTTC; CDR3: CASRGQGASDGYTF
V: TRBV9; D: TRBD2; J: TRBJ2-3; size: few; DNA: TGTGCCAGCAGCCCAACCCTCAGCGGGAGGGGGGCCACAGATACGCAGTATTTT; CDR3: CASSPTLSGRGATDTQYF